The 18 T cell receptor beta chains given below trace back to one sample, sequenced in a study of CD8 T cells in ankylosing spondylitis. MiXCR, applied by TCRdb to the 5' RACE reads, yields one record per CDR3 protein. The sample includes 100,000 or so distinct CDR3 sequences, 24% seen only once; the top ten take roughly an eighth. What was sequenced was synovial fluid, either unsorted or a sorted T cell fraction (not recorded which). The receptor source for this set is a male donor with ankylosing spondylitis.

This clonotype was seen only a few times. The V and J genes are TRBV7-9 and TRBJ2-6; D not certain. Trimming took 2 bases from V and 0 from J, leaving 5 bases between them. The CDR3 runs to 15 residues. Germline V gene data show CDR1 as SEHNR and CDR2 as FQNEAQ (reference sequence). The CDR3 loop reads CASSLMNSGANVLTF. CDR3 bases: TGTGCCAGCAGCTTAATGAACTCTGGGGCCAACGTCCTGACTTTC.

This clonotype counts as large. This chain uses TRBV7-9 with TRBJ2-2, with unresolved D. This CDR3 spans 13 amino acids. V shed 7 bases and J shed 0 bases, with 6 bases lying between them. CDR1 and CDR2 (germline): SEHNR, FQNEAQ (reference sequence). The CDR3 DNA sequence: TGTGCCAGCACACAATCGAACACCGGGGAGCTGTTTTTT. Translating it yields CASTQSNTGELFF. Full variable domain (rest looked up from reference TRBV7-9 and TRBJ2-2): DTGVSQNPRHKITKRGQNVTFRCDPISEHNRLYWYRQTLGQGPEFLTYFQNEAQLEKSRLLSDRFSAERPKGSFSTLEIQRTEQGDSAMYLCASTQSNTGELFFGEGSRLTVL.

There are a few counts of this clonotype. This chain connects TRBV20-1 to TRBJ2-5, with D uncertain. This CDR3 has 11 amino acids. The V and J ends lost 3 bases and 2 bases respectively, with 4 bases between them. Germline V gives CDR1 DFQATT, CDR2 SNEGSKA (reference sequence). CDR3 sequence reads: CSASQQETQYF. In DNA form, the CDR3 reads TGCAGTGCTAGTCAACAAGAGACCCAGTACTTC.

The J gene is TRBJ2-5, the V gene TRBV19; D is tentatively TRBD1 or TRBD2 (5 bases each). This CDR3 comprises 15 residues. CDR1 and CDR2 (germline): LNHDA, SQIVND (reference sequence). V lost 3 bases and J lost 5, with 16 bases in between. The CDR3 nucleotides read TGTGCCAGTAGTATTTCAGACGCCGAGGGGGAGACCCAGTACTTC. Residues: CASSISDAEGETQYF.

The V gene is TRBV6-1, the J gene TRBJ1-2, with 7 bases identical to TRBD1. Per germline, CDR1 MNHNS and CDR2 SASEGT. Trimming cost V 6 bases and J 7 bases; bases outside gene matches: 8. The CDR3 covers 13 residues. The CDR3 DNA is TGTGCCAGCAGATGGGACAGCCTCGGTGGCTACACCTTC. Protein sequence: CASRWDSLGGYTF.

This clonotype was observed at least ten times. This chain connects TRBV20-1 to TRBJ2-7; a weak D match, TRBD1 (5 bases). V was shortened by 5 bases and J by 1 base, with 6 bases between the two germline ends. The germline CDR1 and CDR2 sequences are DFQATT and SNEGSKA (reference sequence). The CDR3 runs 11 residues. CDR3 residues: CSAHRSYEQYF. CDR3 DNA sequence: TGCAGTGCTCACAGGTCCTACGAGCAGTACTTC.

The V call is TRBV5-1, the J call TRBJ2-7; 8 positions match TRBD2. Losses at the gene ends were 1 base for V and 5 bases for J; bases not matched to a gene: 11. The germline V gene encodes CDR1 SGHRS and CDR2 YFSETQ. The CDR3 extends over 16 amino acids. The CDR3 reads CASSLTKAGAIHEQYF. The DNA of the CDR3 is TGCGCCAGCAGCTTGACCAAAGCGGGGGCAATTCACGAGCAGTACTTC. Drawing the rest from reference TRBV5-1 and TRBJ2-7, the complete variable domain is KAGVTQTPRYLIKTRGQQVTLSCSPISGHRSVSWYQQTPGQGLQFLFEYFSETQRNKGNFPGRFSGRQFSNSRSEMNVSTLELGDSALYLCASSLTKAGAIHEQYFGPGTRLTVT.

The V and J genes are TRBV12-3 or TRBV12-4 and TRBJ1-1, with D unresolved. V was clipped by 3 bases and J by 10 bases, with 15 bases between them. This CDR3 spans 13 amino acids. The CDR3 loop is CASSLGHPDVAFF. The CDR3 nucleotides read TGTGCCAGCAGTTTGGGTCACCCTGATGTAGCTTTCTTT.

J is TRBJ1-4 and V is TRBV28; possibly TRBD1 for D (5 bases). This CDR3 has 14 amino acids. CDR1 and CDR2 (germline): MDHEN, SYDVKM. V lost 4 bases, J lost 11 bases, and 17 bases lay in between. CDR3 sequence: CASSSLGKGQKLFF. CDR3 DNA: TGTGCCAGCAGTTCCTTGGGAAAGGGGCAGAAACTGTTTTTT.

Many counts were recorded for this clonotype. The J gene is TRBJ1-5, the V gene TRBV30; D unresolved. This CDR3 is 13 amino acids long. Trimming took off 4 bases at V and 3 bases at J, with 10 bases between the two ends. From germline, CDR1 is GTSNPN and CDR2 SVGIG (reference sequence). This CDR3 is CAWNIGVNQPQHF. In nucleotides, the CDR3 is TGTGCCTGGAATATCGGAGTCAATCAGCCCCAGCATTTT.

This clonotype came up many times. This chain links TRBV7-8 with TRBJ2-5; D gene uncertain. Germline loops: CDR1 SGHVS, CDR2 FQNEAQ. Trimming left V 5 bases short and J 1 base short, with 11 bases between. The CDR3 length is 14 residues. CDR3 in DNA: TGTGCCAGCAGCCACTCACGGGTCCAAGAGACCCAGTACTTC. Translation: CASSHSRVQETQYF.

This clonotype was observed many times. In DNA form, the CDR3 reads TGCGCCAGCAGTGAGCGCCCATGGAGGCAGAGCAATCAGCCCCAGCATTTT. Protein product: CASSERPWRQSNQPQHF. J is TRBJ1-5 and V is TRBV10-2; D call uncertain. Looked up from germline, CDR1 is WSHSY and CDR2 is SAAADI. This CDR3 region has 17 residues. The V gene lost 2 bases and the J gene lost 1 base, with 15 bases spanning the gap.

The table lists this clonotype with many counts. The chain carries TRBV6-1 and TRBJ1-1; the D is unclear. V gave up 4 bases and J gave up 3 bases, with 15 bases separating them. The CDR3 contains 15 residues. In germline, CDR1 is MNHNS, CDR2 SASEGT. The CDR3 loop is CASSAQTVTDTEAFF. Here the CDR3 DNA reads TGTGCCAGCAGTGCCCAGACGGTTACCGACACTGAAGCTTTCTTT.

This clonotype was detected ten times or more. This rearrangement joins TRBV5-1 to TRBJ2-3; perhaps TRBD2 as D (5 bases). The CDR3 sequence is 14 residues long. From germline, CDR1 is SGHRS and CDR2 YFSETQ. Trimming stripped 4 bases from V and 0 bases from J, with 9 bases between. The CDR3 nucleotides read TGCGCCAGCAGCCGAGGCGGGAGCACAGATACGCAGTATTTT. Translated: CASSRGGSTDTQYF.

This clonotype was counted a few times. DNA of the CDR3: TGTGCCAGCAGCCTACGGACCGGGGGCAGTGAGCAGTTCTTC. Its translation: CASSLRTGGSEQFF. This chain uses TRBV3-1 with TRBJ2-1, with D perhaps being TRBD1 or TRBD2 (6 bases each). The V end lost 4 bases, the J end lost 9 bases, and 16 bases lay between the germline ends. The CDR3 consists of 14 residues. Germline V gene data show CDR1 as LGHDT and CDR2 as YNNKEL (reference sequence).

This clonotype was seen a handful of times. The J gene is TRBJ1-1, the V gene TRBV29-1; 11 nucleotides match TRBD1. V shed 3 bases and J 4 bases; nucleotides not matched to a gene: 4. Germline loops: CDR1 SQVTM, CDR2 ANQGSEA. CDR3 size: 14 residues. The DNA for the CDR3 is TGCAGCGTTGACCCGGACAGGGGGCCCACTGAAGCTTTCTTT. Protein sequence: CSVDPDRGPTEAFF.

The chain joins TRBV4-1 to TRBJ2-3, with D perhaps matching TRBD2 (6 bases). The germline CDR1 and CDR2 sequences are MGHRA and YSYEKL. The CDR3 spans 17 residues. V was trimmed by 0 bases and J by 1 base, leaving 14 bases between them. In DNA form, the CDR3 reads TGCGCCAGCAGCCAAGAACCGCGGGGTCCTGGCACAGATACGCAGTATTTT. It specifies CASSQEPRGPGTDTQYF.

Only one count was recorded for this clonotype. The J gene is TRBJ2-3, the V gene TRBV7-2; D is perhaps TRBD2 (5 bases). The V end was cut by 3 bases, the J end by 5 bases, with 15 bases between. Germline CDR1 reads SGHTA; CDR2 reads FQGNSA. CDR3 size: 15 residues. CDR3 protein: CASSLDFTLGDTQYF. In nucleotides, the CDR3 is TGTGCCAGCAGCTTGGACTTTACTCTCGGAGATACGCAGTATTTT.